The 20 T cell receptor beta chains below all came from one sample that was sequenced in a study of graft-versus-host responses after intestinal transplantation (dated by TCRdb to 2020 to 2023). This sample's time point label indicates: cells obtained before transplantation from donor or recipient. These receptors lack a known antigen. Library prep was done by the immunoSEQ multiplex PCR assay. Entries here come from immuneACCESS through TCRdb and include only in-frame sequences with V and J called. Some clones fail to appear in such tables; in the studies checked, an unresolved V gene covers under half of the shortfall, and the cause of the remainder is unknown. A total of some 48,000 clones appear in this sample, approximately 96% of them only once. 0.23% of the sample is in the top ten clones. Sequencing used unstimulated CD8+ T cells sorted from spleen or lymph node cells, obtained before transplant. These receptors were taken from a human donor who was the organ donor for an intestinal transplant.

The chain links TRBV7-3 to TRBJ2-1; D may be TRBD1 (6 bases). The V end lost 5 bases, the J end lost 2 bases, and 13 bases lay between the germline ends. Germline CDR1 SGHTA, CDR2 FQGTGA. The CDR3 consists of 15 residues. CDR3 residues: CASSEGGGTYNEQFF. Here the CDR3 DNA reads TGTGCCAGCAGCGAAGGGGGTGGCACCTACAATGAGCAGTTCTTC.

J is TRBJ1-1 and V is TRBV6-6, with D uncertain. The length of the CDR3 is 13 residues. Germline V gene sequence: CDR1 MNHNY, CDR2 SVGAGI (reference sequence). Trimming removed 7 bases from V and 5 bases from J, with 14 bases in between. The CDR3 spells CASISPPGTEAFF. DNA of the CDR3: TGTGCCAGCATCTCTCCTCCGGGGACTGAAGCTTTCTTT.

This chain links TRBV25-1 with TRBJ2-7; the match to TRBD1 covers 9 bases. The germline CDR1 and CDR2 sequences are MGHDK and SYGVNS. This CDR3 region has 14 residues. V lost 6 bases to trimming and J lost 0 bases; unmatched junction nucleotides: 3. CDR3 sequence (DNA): TGTGCCAGCAGGGGGACAGGGAGCTCCTACGAGCAGTACTTC. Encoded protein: CASRGTGSSYEQYF.

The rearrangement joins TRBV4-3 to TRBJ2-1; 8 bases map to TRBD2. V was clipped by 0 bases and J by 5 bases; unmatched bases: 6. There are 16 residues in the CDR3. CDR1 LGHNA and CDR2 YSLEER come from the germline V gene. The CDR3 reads CASSQDPPRGDNEQFF. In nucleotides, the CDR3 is TGCGCCAGCAGCCAAGATCCACCGCGGGGGGACAATGAGCAGTTCTTC.

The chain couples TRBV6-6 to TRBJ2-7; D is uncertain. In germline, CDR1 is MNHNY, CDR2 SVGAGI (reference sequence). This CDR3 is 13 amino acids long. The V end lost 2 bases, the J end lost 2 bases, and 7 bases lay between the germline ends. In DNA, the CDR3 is TGTGCCAGCAGTTACGAACAGACCTACGAGCAGTACTTC. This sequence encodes CASSYEQTYEQYF.

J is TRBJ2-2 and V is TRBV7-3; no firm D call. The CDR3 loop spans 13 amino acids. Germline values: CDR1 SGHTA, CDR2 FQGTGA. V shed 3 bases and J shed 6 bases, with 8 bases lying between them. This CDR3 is CASSFLGSGELFF. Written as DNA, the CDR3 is TGTGCCAGCAGCTTCCTGGGGTCCGGGGAGCTGTTTTTT.

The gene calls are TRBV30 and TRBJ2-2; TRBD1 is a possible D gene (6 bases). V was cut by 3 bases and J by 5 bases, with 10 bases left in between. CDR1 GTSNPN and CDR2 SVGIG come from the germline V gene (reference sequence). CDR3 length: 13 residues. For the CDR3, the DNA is TGTGCCTGGAGGTCACAGGGAACCGGGGAGCTGTTTTTT. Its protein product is CAWRSQGTGELFF.

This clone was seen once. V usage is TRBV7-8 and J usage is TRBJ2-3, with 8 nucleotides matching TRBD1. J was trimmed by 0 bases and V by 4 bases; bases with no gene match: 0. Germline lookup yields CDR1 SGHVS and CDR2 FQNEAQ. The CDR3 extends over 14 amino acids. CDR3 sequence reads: CASSWTGSTDTQYF. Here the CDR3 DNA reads TGTGCCAGCAGCTGGACAGGGAGCACAGATACGCAGTATTTT.

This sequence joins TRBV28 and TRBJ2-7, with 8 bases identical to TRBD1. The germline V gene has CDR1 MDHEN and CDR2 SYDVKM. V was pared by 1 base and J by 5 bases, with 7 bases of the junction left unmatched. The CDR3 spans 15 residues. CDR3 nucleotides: TGTGCCAGCAGTTTATCAGGGGGCGGAGGAAACGAGCAGTACTTC. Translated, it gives CASSLSGGGGNEQYF.

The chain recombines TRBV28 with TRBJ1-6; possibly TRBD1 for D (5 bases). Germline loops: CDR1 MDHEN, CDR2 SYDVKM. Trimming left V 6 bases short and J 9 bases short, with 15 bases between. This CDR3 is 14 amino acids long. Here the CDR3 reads CASRSHGQGSPLHF. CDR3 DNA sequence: TGTGCCAGCAGATCCCACGGGCAGGGTTCACCCCTCCACTTT.

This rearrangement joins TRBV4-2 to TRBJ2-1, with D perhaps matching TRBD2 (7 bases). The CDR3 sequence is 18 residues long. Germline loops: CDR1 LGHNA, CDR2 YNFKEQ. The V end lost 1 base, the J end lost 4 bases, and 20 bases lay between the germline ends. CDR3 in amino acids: CASSQAVAGATIYNEQFF. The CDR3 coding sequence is TGTGCCAGCAGCCAAGCGGTGGCGGGGGCCACCATTTACAATGAGCAGTTCTTC.

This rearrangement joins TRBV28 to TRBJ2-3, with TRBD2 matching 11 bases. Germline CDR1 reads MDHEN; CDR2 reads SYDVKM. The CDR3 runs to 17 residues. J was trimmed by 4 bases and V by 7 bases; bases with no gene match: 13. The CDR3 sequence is CASTPQPGTSGPDTQYF. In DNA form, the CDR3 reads TGTGCCAGCACGCCGCAACCCGGGACTAGCGGCCCAGATACGCAGTATTTT.

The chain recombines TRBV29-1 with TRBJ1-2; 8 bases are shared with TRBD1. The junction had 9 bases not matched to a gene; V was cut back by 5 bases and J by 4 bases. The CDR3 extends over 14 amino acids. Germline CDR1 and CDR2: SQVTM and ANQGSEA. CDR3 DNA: TGCAGCGTTCCACAGACAGGGGCGTCCTATGGCTACACCTTC. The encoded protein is CSVPQTGASYGYTF. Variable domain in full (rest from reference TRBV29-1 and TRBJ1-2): SAVISQKPSRDICQRGTSLTIQCQVDSQVTMMFWYRQQPGQSLTLIATANQGSEATYESGFVIDKFPISRPNLTFSTLTVSNMSPEDSSIYLCSVPQTGASYGYTFGSGTRLTVV.

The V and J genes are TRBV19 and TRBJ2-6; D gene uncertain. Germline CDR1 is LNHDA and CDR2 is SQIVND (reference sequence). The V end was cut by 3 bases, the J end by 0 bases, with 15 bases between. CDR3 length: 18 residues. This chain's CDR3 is CASSINSLNPSGANVLTF. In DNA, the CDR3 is TGTGCCAGTAGTATTAACAGTTTGAACCCCTCTGGGGCCAACGTCCTGACTTTC.

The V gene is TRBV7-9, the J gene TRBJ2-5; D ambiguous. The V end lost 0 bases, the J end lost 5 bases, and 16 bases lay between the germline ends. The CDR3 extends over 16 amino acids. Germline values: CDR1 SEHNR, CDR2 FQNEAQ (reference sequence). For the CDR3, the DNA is TGTGCCAGCAGCTTAGCTAGCCCTACGACCCCGGAGACCCAGTACTTC. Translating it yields CASSLASPTTPETQYF. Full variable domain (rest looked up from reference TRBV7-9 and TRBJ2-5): DTGVSQNPRHKITKRGQNVTFRCDPISEHNRLYWYRQTLGQGPEFLTYFQNEAQLEKSRLLSDRFSAERPKGSFSTLEIQRTEQGDSAMYLCASSLASPTTPETQYFGPGTRLLVL.

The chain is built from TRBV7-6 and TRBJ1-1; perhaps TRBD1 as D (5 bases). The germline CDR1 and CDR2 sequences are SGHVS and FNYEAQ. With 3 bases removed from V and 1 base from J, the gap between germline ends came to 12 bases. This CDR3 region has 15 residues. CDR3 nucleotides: TGTGCCAGCAGCTTGAAGACAGAGCAGAACACTGAAGCTTTCTTT. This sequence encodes CASSLKTEQNTEAFF.

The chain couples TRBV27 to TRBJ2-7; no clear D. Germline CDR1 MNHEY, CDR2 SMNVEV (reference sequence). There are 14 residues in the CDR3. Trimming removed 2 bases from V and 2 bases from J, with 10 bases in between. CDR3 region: CASSLRGQAYEQYF. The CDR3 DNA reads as TGTGCCAGCAGTTTAAGAGGTCAGGCCTACGAGCAGTACTTC.

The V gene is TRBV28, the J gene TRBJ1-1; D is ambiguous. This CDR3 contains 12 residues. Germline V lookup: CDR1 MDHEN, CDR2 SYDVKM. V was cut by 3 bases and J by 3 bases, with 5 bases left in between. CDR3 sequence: CASSFSHTEAFF. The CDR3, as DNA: TGTGCCAGCAGTTTCTCTCACACTGAAGCTTTCTTT.

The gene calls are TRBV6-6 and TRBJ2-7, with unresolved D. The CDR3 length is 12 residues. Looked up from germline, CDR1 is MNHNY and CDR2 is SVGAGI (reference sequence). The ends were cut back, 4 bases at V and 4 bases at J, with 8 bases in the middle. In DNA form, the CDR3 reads TGTGCCAGCAGTTCTCAGGTTTACGAGCAGTACTTC. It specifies CASSSQVYEQYF.

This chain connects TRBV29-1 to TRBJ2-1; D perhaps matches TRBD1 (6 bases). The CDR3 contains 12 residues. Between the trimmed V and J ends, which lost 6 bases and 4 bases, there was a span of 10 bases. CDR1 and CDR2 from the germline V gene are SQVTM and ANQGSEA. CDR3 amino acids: CSVVDRYNEQFF. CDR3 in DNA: TGCAGCGTCGTCGACAGGTACAATGAGCAGTTCTTC.